The 19 T cell receptor beta chains below all came from one sample that was sequenced in a study of regulatory T cells in long-lasting Graves disease. Time point reported: newly diagnosed GD, antithyroid drugs for less than 3 months. Scientists built the TCR library using RNA that was extracted from PBMCs. Relying on iRepertoire HTBI primers and Arm-PCR of CDR3 regions, the team built TCR beta libraries. One entry per CDR3 protein results from TCRdb running MiXCR on the multiplex PCR reads. The table has approximately 470,000 distinct CDR3 sequences, 15% to 20% seen once; the top ten hold 12%. The data also belong to a second study, concerning T cells in Graves' hyperthyroidism and ophthalmopathy.

The sequencing here drew on peripheral blood mononuclear cells (PBMCs), taken at new diagnosis, from a patient treated with antithyroid drugs. These receptors came from a man aged 40-49 years with Graves disease.

This clonotype occurred many times. This chain connects TRBV5-1 to TRBJ2-7; 7 bases are a match to TRBD1. Germline CDR1 reads SGHRS; CDR2 reads YFSETQ. J gave up 0 bases and V 1 base, and 4 bases lay outside the gene matches. The CDR3 extends over 15 amino acids. This CDR3 reads CASSLPRDSSYEQYF. The CDR3 coding sequence is TGCGCCAGCAGCTTGCCCCGGGACAGCTCCTACGAGCAGTACTTC.

This clonotype was counted ten times or more. The V gene is TRBV27, the J gene TRBJ2-3; D call uncertain. The V end lost 7 bases, the J end lost 6 bases, and 8 bases lay between the germline ends. There are 11 residues in the CDR3. The germline V gene encodes CDR1 MNHEY and CDR2 SMNVEV (reference sequence). The CDR3 region is CASKKGDTQYF. Written as DNA, the CDR3 is TGTGCCAGCAAAAAGGGTGATACGCAGTATTTT.

At least ten counts were recorded for this clonotype. The gene calls are TRBV20-1 and TRBJ2-7; 7 nucleotides line up with TRBD2. This CDR3 has 13 residues. Germline V gene sequence: CDR1 DFQATT, CDR2 SNEGSKA (reference sequence). Trimming removed 1 base from V and 5 bases from J; junction bases left unmatched: 5. DNA for the CDR3: TGCAGTGCTAGAGGGGCGGGAGTAAACGAGCAGTACTTC. Its translation: CSARGAGVNEQYF.

This clonotype was seen more than once but under ten times. The CDR3, as DNA: TGTGCCATCAGGGGACCCGCAGGGTCTAGCGGGAACGGGGCCCCCACAGATACGCAGTATTTT. Protein: CAIRGPAGSSGNGAPTDTQYF. This rearrangement joins TRBV10-3 to TRBJ2-3, with 9 bases aligning to TRBD2. CDR3 length: 21 amino acids. Germline assignment: CDR1 ENHRY and CDR2 SYGVKD. Trimming removed 6 bases from V and 2 bases from J; junction bases left unmatched: 24.

The chain carries TRBV7-9 and TRBJ2-5; D uncertain. The CDR3 consists of 13 residues. V was pared by 2 bases and J by 5 bases, with 9 bases between. CDR1 and CDR2 (germline): SEHNR, FQNEAQ (reference sequence). CDR3 residues: CASSLRVDETQYF. CDR3 coding DNA: TGTGCCAGCAGCTTAAGGGTAGATGAGACCCAGTACTTC.

The CDR3 DNA reads TGCGCCAGCAGCCAAGAAGGGGTTTTCACAGATACGCAGTATTTT. Translation: CASSQEGVFTDTQYF. The genes are TRBV4-1 and TRBJ2-3, with a weak D call TRBD1 (5 bases). V lost 0 bases and J lost 2, with 9 bases in between. CDR3 size: 15 residues. Per the germline V gene, CDR1 is MGHRA and CDR2 is YSYEKL.

A few counts support this clonotype. The V gene is TRBV20-1, the J gene TRBJ2-3, with 8 bases lining up with TRBD2. Germline CDR1 DFQATT, CDR2 SNEGSKA (reference sequence). With V trimmed by 6 bases and J by 1 base, 9 bases remained unmatched. CDR3 size: 15 residues. The CDR3: CSAGGAGDRTDTQYF. CDR3 nucleotide sequence: TGCAGTGCCGGCGGAGCGGGAGATCGCACAGATACGCAGTATTTT.

This clonotype was observed many times. The rearrangement joins TRBV25-1 to TRBJ2-7; 8 bases match TRBD1. CDR1 and CDR2 (germline): MGHDK, SYGVNS. The junction had 8 bases not matched to a gene; V was cut back by 3 bases and J by 4 bases. This CDR3 comprises 15 residues. CDR3 amino acids: CASSDTGGAPYEQYF. The CDR3 region has the DNA TGTGCCAGCAGTGACACAGGGGGAGCACCATACGAGCAGTACTTC.

The table lists this clonotype with many counts. This chain uses TRBV27 with TRBJ2-7, with 7 bases fitting TRBD2. This CDR3 contains 14 residues. Germline CDR1 and CDR2: MNHEY and SMNVEV (reference sequence). V was clipped by 5 bases and J by 2 bases; unmatched bases: 6. The CDR3 sequence: CASSLAEGPYEQYF. CDR3 nucleotides: TGTGCCAGCAGTCTAGCGGAGGGGCCCTACGAGCAGTACTTC.

This clonotype was counted a single time. CDR3 sequence (DNA): TGCAGTGCTAGAGATTGGAGGGTTAGCTCCTACAATGAGCAGTTCTTC. It encodes CSARDWRVSSYNEQFF. The genes are TRBV20-1 and TRBJ2-1; possible D gene TRBD2, 6 bases. Germline V gives CDR1 DFQATT, CDR2 SNEGSKA (reference sequence). V lost 0 bases and J lost 0, with 12 bases in between. The CDR3 length is 16 residues.

This clonotype has at least ten counts. The chain has TRBV28 and TRBJ2-7; the D gene is possibly TRBD2 (5 bases). Germline lookup yields CDR1 MDHEN and CDR2 SYDVKM. The CDR3 runs 16 residues. Trimming shortened V by 1 base and J by 3 bases, and 16 bases separated the two germline ends. The CDR3 coding sequence is TGTGCCAGCAGTTTATCGGCGGGCCCTTCCTTCTACGAGCAGTACTTC. Protein product: CASSLSAGPSFYEQYF.

Points on this clonotype: With a far larger clone one base away, a read error is the likely cause. The rearrangement joins TRBV11-2 to TRBJ2-1; D could derive from TRBD1 or TRBD2 (6 bases each). The V gene's germline CDR1 is SGHAT and CDR2 FQNNGV. The CDR3 length is 13 residues. V lost 4 bases and J lost 10, with 14 bases in between. The CDR3 loop reads CASSSYLGGEQFF. DNA of the CDR3: TGTGCCAGCAGCTCTTACTTGGGGGGCGAGCAGTTCTTC. The full variable domain, its missing parts supplied by reference TRBV11-2 and TRBJ2-1, is EAGVAQSPRYKIIEKRQSVAFWCNPISGHATLYWYQQILGQGPKLLIQFQNNGVVDDSQLPKDRFSAERLKGVDSTLKIQPAKLEDSAVYLCASSSYLGGEQFFGPGTRLTVL.

The chain has TRBV10-3 and TRBJ1-6; a possible D gene is TRBD1 (5 bases). Germline CDR1 ENHRY, CDR2 SYGVKD. The length of the CDR3 is 14 residues. V lost 6 bases to trimming and J lost 13 bases, with 19 bases between them. For the CDR3, the DNA is TGTGCCATCAGGCCGGGACTTGACGCTTCGCCCCTCCACTTT. As protein: CAIRPGLDASPLHF.

As for this clonotype: A much larger clone lies a single base off, so this may be a read error. The rearrangement joins TRBV11-3 to TRBJ2-3; 9 bases are a match to TRBD2. Germline V lookup: CDR1 SGHNT, CDR2 YENEEA. The junction had 9 bases not matched to a gene; V was cut back by 0 bases and J by 2 bases. CDR3 size: 18 residues. This CDR3 is CASSLDPGLAGTTDTQYF. The CDR3 bases are TGTGCCAGCAGCTTAGATCCGGGCCTAGCGGGAACCACAGATACGCAGTATTTT.

This clonotype turned up a few times. This chain joins TRBV12-3 or TRBV12-4 and TRBJ1-2; 9 bases are shared with TRBD1. The CDR3 is made up of 17 amino acids. With V trimmed by 6 bases and J by 8 bases, 19 bases remained unmatched. The CDR3 spells CASSPRDRDSSALGYTF. The CDR3 DNA reads as TGTGCCAGCAGCCCCCGGGACAGGGATTCCTCAGCGTTGGGCTACACCTTC.

This clonotype occurred a few times. V usage is TRBV12-3 or TRBV12-4 and J usage is TRBJ2-3; 8 nucleotides align to TRBD1. The CDR3 consists of 14 residues. V shed 8 bases, J shed 6 bases, and the junction held 10 bases outside the gene matches. CDR3 loop: CASSKQGASDTQYF. The CDR3 DNA reads TGTGCCAGCTCGAAGCAGGGGGCCTCGGATACGCAGTATTTT.

Many counts were recorded for this clonotype. V usage is TRBV5-1 and J usage is TRBJ1-2; D call uncertain. The CDR3 runs 13 residues. Germline CDR1 reads SGHRS; CDR2 reads YFSETQ. V was pared by 0 bases and J by 4 bases, with 7 bases between. CDR3 in amino acids: CASSLEGSYGYTF. CDR3 coding DNA: TGCGCCAGCAGCTTGGAAGGGTCCTATGGCTACACCTTC.

This clonotype has at least ten counts. This rearrangement joins TRBV5-1 to TRBJ2-1; 8 bases line up with TRBD2. The V and J ends lost 4 bases and 2 bases, in that order; junction bases with no gene match: 5. The CDR3 totals 15 residues. CDR1 and CDR2 (germline): SGHRS, YFSETQ. In DNA, the CDR3 is TGCGCCAGCAGCAGCACTAGCGGCACCTACAATGAGCAGTTCTTC. This encodes CASSSTSGTYNEQFF.

Ten or more counts support this clonotype. This chain uses TRBV5-1 with TRBJ2-6; 7 bases are a match to TRBD1. This CDR3 contains 16 residues. The V gene's germline CDR1 is SGHRS and CDR2 YFSETQ. V trimming: 0 bases; J trimming: 0 bases; junction bases outside the gene matches: 0. The CDR3 protein is CASSLEGASGANVLTF. In DNA form, the CDR3 reads TGCGCCAGCAGCTTGGAGGGGGCCTCTGGGGCCAACGTCCTGACTTTC.